Listed below are T cell receptor beta chains from one sample, sequenced in a study of lymphopenia after photon versus proton radiotherapy. Assay: immunoSEQ multiplex PCR; the TCRdb copy retains only in-frame clones and omits some. This table holds 12,000 or so clones, roughly nine tenths found once. Sample: peripheral blood, taken from a patient treated with proton-based radiotherapy. The receptors shown here come from a man aged 60-69 years with pancreatic cancer. Each CDR3 is given with its conserved first and last residue. Fields, in order: CDR3 DNA, CDR3 protein, V gene, J gene, D gene, clone size. D genes are given only for firm matches. Not all rows give a size; the values are once, few, many and, for expanded clones, a class.

cdr3_nt: TGTGCCAGCAGTGACCTGGCGGAGACCCAGTACTTC; cdr3_aa: CASSDLAETQYF; v_call: TRBV5-4; j_call: TRBJ2-5; d_call: .; clone_size: .
cdr3_nt: TGCGCCAGCAGCACAAGGAGATCTGGGGAAGCTTTCTTT; cdr3_aa: CASSTRRSGEAFF; v_call: TRBV4-1; j_call: TRBJ1-1; d_call: .; clone_size: .
cdr3_nt: TGCGCCAGCAGTCACCCCAACTCTAACGCGAACACCGGGGAGCTGTTTTTT; cdr3_aa: CASSHPNSNANTGELFF; v_call: TRBV23-1; j_call: TRBJ2-2; d_call: .; clone_size: .
cdr3_nt: TGTGCCTGGAGTGTAGGAGCAGCTGGAAACACCATATATTTT; cdr3_aa: CAWSVGAAGNTIYF; v_call: TRBV30; j_call: TRBJ1-3; d_call: .; clone_size: .
cdr3_nt: TGTGCCAGCAGCTACCTCAGGGATGGCTATAATTCACCCCTCCACTTT; cdr3_aa: CASSYLRDGYNSPLHF; v_call: TRBV7-9; j_call: TRBJ1-6; d_call: .; clone_size: .
cdr3_nt: TGCGCCAGCAGCTCCCGGGTCTCCTACGAGCAGTACTTC; cdr3_aa: CASSSRVSYEQYF; v_call: TRBV5-1; j_call: TRBJ2-7; d_call: .; clone_size: .
cdr3_nt: TGTGCCAGCAGCTTATGGACAGGGGCTTCACCCCTCCACTTT; cdr3_aa: CASSLWTGASPLHF; v_call: TRBV7-2; j_call: TRBJ1-6; d_call: TRBD1; clone_size: .
cdr3_nt: TGTGCCATCAAGGGACTAGCGGGGAGCACAGATACGCAGTATTTT; cdr3_aa: CAIKGLAGSTDTQYF; v_call: TRBV10-3; j_call: TRBJ2-3; d_call: TRBD2; clone_size: .
cdr3_nt: TGTGCCAGCAGCCAAGTCGGGATTACGGGGAGCCTCTCCTACGAGCAGTACTTC; cdr3_aa: CASSQVGITGSLSYEQYF; v_call: TRBV4-2; j_call: TRBJ2-7; d_call: .; clone_size: .
cdr3_nt: TGTGCCAGCAGCCCCCAATCCGGGATACTCGGGTACGAGCAGTACTTC; cdr3_aa: CASSPQSGILGYEQYF; v_call: TRBV11-1; j_call: TRBJ2-7; d_call: .; clone_size: once
cdr3_nt: TGCGCCAGCAGCTTGGAAAAGGGTATTAGCACAGATACGCAGTATTTT; cdr3_aa: CASSLEKGISTDTQYF; v_call: TRBV5-1; j_call: TRBJ2-3; d_call: .; clone_size: .
cdr3_nt: TGTGCCAGCAGCTTCGGCCTAGCGGGAGGGGGGGAGCAGTTCTTC; cdr3_aa: CASSFGLAGGGEQFF; v_call: TRBV7-9; j_call: TRBJ2-1; d_call: TRBD2; clone_size: .
cdr3_nt: TGTGCCAGCAGCTTAGGTCAGGCGGGACAGGGGCCCCAGCATTTT; cdr3_aa: CASSLGQAGQGPQHF; v_call: TRBV7-2; j_call: TRBJ1-5; d_call: TRBD1; clone_size: .
cdr3_nt: TGTGCCTGGAGCCGGGAGGCCCACGAGCAGTTCTTC; cdr3_aa: CAWSREAHEQFF; v_call: TRBV30; j_call: TRBJ2-1; d_call: TRBD2; clone_size: .
cdr3_nt: TGTGCCAGCAGGGGGTCGACGGCTAGCACAGATACGCAGTATTTT; cdr3_aa: CASRGSTASTDTQYF; v_call: TRBV28; j_call: TRBJ2-3; d_call: .; clone_size: .
cdr3_nt: TGTGCCAGTAGTAACCAACAGGGGAGCTCCTACGAGCAGTACTTC; cdr3_aa: CASSNQQGSSYEQYF; v_call: TRBV19; j_call: TRBJ2-7; d_call: TRBD1; clone_size: .
cdr3_nt: TGCGCCAGCAGTCACCCCAGGGGGAATAATTCACCCCTCCACTTT; cdr3_aa: CASSHPRGNNSPLHF; v_call: TRBV4-1; j_call: TRBJ1-6; d_call: TRBD1; clone_size: .
cdr3_nt: TGCGCCAGCAGCCCTCTTGGGACGGGCAATGAGCAGTTCTTC; cdr3_aa: CASSPLGTGNEQFF; v_call: TRBV5-1; j_call: TRBJ2-1; d_call: .; clone_size: .
cdr3_nt: TGTGCCAGCAGTGAAGGAAGGGGTTCGGGAACCCAGTACTTC; cdr3_aa: CASSEGRGSGTQYF; v_call: TRBV6-1; j_call: TRBJ2-5; d_call: .; clone_size: .
cdr3_nt: TGCGCCAGCAGCTCCCTAGGACTAAGCGAAGAGACCCAGTACTTC; cdr3_aa: CASSSLGLSEETQYF; v_call: TRBV5-1; j_call: TRBJ2-5; d_call: .; clone_size: .
cdr3_nt: TGTGCCAGCAGTTCAAGACTAAGGGGTAATGAGCAGTTCTTC; cdr3_aa: CASSSRLRGNEQFF; v_call: TRBV6-6; j_call: TRBJ2-1; d_call: .; clone_size: .
cdr3_nt: TGTGCCAGCAGTGAAAGTTCGGGTTCCAATCAGCCCCAGCATTTT; cdr3_aa: CASSESSGSNQPQHF; v_call: TRBV6-1; j_call: TRBJ1-5; d_call: .; clone_size: .
cdr3_nt: TGCGCCAGCAGCTTGGACGGGGTGAGGGCAGATACGCAGTATTTT; cdr3_aa: CASSLDGVRADTQYF; v_call: TRBV5-1; j_call: TRBJ2-3; d_call: .; clone_size: .
cdr3_nt: TGTGCCAGCAGCAGCCTAAGGGGCACAGATACGCAGTATTTT; cdr3_aa: CASSSLRGTDTQYF; v_call: TRBV9; j_call: TRBJ2-3; d_call: .; clone_size: .
cdr3_nt: TGTGCCAGCAGCTGGTCTGGGGCCAACGTCCTGACTTTC; cdr3_aa: CASSWSGANVLTF; v_call: TRBV7-3; j_call: TRBJ2-6; d_call: .; clone_size: .
cdr3_nt: TGTGCCTGGAGGTGGGCGCGGTCTTACGAGCAGTACTTC; cdr3_aa: CAWRWARSYEQYF; v_call: TRBV30; j_call: TRBJ2-7; d_call: .; clone_size: .
cdr3_nt: TGTGCCAGCAGAAAGGCAGGGGGAGCTCCAGATACGCAGTATTTT; cdr3_aa: CASRKAGGAPDTQYF; v_call: TRBV11-2; j_call: TRBJ2-3; d_call: TRBD1; clone_size: .
cdr3_nt: TGTGCCAGCACCGTAGGGACTAGCGCCCACCAGTACTTC; cdr3_aa: CASTVGTSAHQYF; v_call: TRBV6-1; j_call: TRBJ2-5; d_call: TRBD2; clone_size: .
cdr3_nt: TGCGCCAGCAGCGGACTAGCGGGAGGAGCTATATCCTACGAGCAGTACTTC; cdr3_aa: CASSGLAGGAISYEQYF; v_call: TRBV5-1; j_call: TRBJ2-7; d_call: TRBD2; clone_size: .
cdr3_nt: TGCGCCAGCAGCCAAGATGCGAAGGGTAGTGAAAAACTGTTTTTT; cdr3_aa: CASSQDAKGSEKLFF; v_call: TRBV4-1; j_call: TRBJ1-4; d_call: .; clone_size: .
cdr3_nt: TGTGCCAGCCCGAGTGCCGTAGGAGAGCAGTACTTC; cdr3_aa: CASPSAVGEQYF; v_call: TRBV28; j_call: TRBJ2-7; d_call: .; clone_size: once
cdr3_nt: TGTGCAAGTCGCCGGCGGTTAGCGGGAGGGCCTTTTACCTACGAGCAGTACTTC; cdr3_aa: CASRRRLAGGPFTYEQYF; v_call: TRBV12-2; j_call: TRBJ2-7; d_call: .; clone_size: .
cdr3_nt: TGTGCCTGGAGTGCTACAGGGGTAGGTGGCTACACCTTC; cdr3_aa: CAWSATGVGGYTF; v_call: TRBV30; j_call: TRBJ1-2; d_call: TRBD1; clone_size: .
cdr3_nt: TGTGCCAGCAGCTCGGGACTGTTTGGCTACACCTTC; cdr3_aa: CASSSGLFGYTF; v_call: TRBV7-2; j_call: TRBJ1-2; d_call: .; clone_size: .
cdr3_nt: TGTGCCAGCAGTTTAGGGGGGAGGAGTGGCGGGGAGCTGTTTTTT; cdr3_aa: CASSLGGRSGGELFF; v_call: TRBV27; j_call: TRBJ2-2; d_call: .; clone_size: once
cdr3_nt: TGCGCCAGCAGCCCACCCGGAACATCGGGACATTCCTCGAAACCCCTCCACTTT; cdr3_aa: CASSPPGTSGHSSKPLHF; v_call: TRBV5-1; j_call: TRBJ1-6; d_call: .; clone_size: .